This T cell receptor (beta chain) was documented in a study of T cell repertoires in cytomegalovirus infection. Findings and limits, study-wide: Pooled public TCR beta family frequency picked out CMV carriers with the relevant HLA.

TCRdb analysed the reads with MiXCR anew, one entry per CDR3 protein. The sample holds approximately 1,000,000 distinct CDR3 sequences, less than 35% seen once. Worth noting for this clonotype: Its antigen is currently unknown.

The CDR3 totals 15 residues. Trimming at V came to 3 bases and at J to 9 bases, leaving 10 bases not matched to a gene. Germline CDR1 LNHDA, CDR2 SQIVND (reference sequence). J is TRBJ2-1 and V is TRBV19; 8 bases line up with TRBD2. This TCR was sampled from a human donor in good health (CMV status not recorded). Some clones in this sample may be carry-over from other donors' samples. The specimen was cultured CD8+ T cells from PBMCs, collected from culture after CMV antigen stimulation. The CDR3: CASSIVGGASGEQFF. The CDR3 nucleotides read TGTGCCAGTAGTATCGTCGGGGGGGCCTCGGGTGAGCAGTTCTTC.